This T cell receptor beta chain was sequenced in a study of a mutant IDH1 vaccine in newly diagnosed glioma. Study-level information: The start of vaccination came 4-6 weeks after radiotherapy alone, or with temozolomide cycles. Findings and limits, study-wide: Apparently, pseudoprogression bore no relation to changes among the top peripheral T cell clonotypes.

The time point was: week 11, during vaccination. Each vaccine dose was 300 ug of mutant IDH1 20-mer peptide, with topical imiquimod. Every donor had a new WHO grade 3 or 4 astrocytoma that was IDH1-mutant, with loss of nuclear ATRX. A word on this clone: What it recognizes is unknown.

The CDR3 length is 18 residues. The ends were cut back, 1 base at V and 0 bases at J, with 17 bases in the middle. Per germline, CDR1 SGHVS and CDR2 FNYEAQ. Some clones are missing from TCRdb's copy, which holds only in-frame ones; the method was immunoSEQ multiplex PCR. Of roughly 48,000 clones listed, roughly nine tenths are singletons. The V gene is TRBV7-6, the J gene TRBJ2-3; no firm D call. Sequenced here: PBMCs, sampled from a glioma patient whose treatment included an IDH1 peptide vaccine. This TCR was recovered from a man aged 45 to 65 with glioma. The CDR3 here is CASSLGPLAATSTDTQYF. The DNA for the CDR3 is TGTGCCAGCAGCTTAGGCCCCCTGGCGGCAACTAGCACAGATACGCAGTATTTT.